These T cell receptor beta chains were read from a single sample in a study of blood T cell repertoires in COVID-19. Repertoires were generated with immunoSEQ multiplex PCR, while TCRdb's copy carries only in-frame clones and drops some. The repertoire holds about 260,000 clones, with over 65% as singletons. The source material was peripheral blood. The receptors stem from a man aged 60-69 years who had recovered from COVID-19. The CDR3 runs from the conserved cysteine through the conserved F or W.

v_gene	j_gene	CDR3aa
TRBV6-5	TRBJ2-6	CASSFRPGSGANVLTF
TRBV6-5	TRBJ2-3	CASRRDRGPDTQYF
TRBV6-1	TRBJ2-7	CASSEVTGELRVGYF
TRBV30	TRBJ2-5	CAWSTGAGATQYF
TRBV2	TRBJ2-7	CASSETTLGAYEQYF
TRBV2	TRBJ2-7	CASSRDIDSYEQYF
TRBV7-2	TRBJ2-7	CASSPTGTGALYEQYF
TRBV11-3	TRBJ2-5	CASSFVTQETQYF
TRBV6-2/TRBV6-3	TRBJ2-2	CASSRDRENTGELFF
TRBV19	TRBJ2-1	CASSMVRYNEQFF
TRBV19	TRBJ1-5	CASSIGTVNQPQHF
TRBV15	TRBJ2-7	CATSRAGTGPGNWEQYF
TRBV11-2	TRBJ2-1	CASRGQGAGEQFF
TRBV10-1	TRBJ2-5	CASSEGVGETQYF
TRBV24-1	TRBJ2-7	CATSDFPGLAGSFEQYF
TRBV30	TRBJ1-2	CACGDSLGYTF
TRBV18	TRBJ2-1	CASSPAVLANEQFF
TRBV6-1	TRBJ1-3	CASSDGQGSGNTIYF
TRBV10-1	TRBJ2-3	CASKRTGASTDTQYF
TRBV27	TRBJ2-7	CASSTQTGRYEQYF
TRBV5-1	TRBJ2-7	CASSDRFRSPEQYF
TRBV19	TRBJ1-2	CASRERGQGYGYTF
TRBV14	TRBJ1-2	CASSQGLNYGYTF
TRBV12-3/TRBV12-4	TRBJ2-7	CASSWEGYEQYF
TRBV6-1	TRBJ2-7	CASSTLAGGVREQYF
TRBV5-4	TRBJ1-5	CASSLEGGRAQPQHF
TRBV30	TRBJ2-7	CAWSRDSRFSYEQYF
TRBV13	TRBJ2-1	CASSRRTSGVYNEQFF
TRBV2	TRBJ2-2	CASTRSTGPTGELFF
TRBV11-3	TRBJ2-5	CASSHRLAGGPKTQYF
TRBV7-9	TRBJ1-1	CASSSSGGGWTEAFF
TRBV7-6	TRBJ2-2	CASSLAGQNTGELFF
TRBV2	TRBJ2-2	CASSDRGSTGELFF
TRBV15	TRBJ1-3	CATSRGGTAGNTIYF
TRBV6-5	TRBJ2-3	CASSPMDTQYF
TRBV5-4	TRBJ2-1	CASSLLARSYNEQFF
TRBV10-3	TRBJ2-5	CAIKGGGSETQYF
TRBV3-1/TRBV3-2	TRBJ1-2	CASSRLQGNYGYTF
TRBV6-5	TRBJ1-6	CASRINRGWSSPLHF
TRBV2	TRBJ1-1	CASRGAYNTEAFF
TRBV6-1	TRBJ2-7	CASVNRGEQYF
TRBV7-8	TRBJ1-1	CASSPQGLKNTEAFF
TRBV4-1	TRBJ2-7	CASSLRDRAYEQYF
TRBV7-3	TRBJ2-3	CASSTSGGLSGQYF
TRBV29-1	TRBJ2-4	CSVESVRGAAKNIQYF